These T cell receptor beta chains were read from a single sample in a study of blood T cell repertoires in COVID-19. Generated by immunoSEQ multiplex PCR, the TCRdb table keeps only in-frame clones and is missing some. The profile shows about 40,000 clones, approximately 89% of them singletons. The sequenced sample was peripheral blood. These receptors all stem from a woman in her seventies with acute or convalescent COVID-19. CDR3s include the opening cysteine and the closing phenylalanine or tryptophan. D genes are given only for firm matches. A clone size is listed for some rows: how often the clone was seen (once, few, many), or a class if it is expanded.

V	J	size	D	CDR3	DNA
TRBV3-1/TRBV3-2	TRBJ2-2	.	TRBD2	CASSQSGGYNTGELFF	TGTGCCAGCAGCCAAAGCGGGGGGTACAACACCGGGGAGCTGTTTTTT
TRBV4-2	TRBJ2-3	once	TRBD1	CASSLGQGTDTQYF	TGTGCCAGCAGCCTGGGACAGGGGACAGATACGCAGTATTTT
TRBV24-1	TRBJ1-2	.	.	CATSDSTDPGYTF	TGTGCCACCAGTGATTCAACAGACCCTGGCTACACCTTC
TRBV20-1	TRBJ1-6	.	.	CSASRSSSYNSPLHF	TGCAGTGCTAGTCGATCTAGCTCCTATAATTCACCCCTCCACTTT
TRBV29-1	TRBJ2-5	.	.	CSAMLTGLVGETQYF	TGCAGCGCAATGCTGACGGGACTCGTAGGAGAGACCCAGTACTTC
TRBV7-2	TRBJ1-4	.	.	CASSLGGPTNEKLFF	TGTGCCAGCAGCTTAGGAGGTCCAACTAATGAAAAACTGTTTTTT
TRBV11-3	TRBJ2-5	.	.	CASSLGTGGQETQYF	TGTGCCAGCAGCTTGGGTACTGGGGGGCAAGAGACCCAGTACTTC
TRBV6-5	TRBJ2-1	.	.	CASSYGLSSYNEQFF	TGTGCCAGCAGTTACGGTCTAAGCTCCTACAATGAGCAGTTCTTC
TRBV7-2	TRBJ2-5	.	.	CASSLGGVQETQYF	TGTGCCAGCAGCTTAGGGGGAGTTCAGGAGACCCAGTACTTC
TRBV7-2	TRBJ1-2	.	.	CASSPQQDYGYTF	TGTGCCAGCAGCCCCCAACAGGACTATGGCTACACCTTC
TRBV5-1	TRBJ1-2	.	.	CASSFEGYGYTF	TGCGCCAGCAGCTTCGAGGGCTATGGCTACACCTTC
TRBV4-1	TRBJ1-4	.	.	CASSQDQGTTPIGEKLFF	TGCGCCAGCAGCCAAGATCAGGGGACCACCCCGATTGGAGAAAAACTGTTTTTT
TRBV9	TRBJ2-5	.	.	CASSPSGRVRETQYF	TGTGCCAGCAGCCCCTCTGGGCGGGTGAGGGAGACCCAGTACTTC
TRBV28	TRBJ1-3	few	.	CASSLGGRGRSSGNTIYF	TGTGCCAGCAGTTTGGGGGGGAGGGGTCGAAGCTCTGGAAACACCATATATTTT
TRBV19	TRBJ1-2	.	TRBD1	CASSIRGQYYGYTF	TGTGCCAGTAGTATCAGGGGACAGTACTATGGCTACACCTTC
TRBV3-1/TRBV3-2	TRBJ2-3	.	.	CASSPGHLPKTMITDTQYF	TGTGCCAGCAGCCCGGGACACCTTCCCAAAACGATGATCACAGATACGCAGTATTTT
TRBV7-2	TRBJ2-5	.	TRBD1	CASSRTGEETQYF	TGTGCCAGCAGCCGGACAGGGGAAGAGACCCAGTACTTC
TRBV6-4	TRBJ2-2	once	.	CASSRDWAGELFF	TGTGCCAGCAGCCGGGACTGGGCGGGGGAGCTGTTTTTT
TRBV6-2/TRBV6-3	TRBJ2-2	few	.	CASSFTGGELFF	TGTGCCAGCAGTTTTACAGGGGGGGAGCTGTTTTTT
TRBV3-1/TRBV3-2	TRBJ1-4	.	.	CASSQMRKLFF	TGTGCCAGCAGCCAAATGAGAAAACTGTTTTTT
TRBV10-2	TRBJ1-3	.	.	CASNPNTGFGNTIYF	TGCGCCAGCAACCCCAATACGGGATTCGGAAACACCATATATTTT
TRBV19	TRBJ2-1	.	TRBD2	CASSISFLAGGQNEQFF	TGTGCCAGTAGTATTTCGTTCTTGGCGGGGGGGCAAAATGAGCAGTTCTTC
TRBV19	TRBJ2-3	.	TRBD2	CASSLARTSGPTDTQYF	TGTGCCAGTAGTCTCGCCAGAACTAGCGGTCCCACAGATACGCAGTATTTT
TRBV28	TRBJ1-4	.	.	CASRLQGGEKLFF	TGTGCCAGTAGACTCCAGGGTGGCGAAAAACTGTTTTTT
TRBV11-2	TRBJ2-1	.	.	CASSLGVRGEQFF	TGTGCCAGCAGCTTAGGAGTCCGGGGTGAGCAGTTCTTC
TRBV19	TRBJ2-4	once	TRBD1	CASSITPPGQGKAKNIQYF	TGTGCCAGTAGTATAACTCCCCCGGGACAGGGGAAGGCCAAAAACATTCAGTACTTC
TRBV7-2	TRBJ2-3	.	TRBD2	CASSLELAGEAQYF	TGTGCCAGCAGCTTAGAACTAGCGGGAGAAGCGCAGTATTTT
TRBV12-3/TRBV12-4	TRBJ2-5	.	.	CASRRTALETQYF	TGTGCCAGCAGACGGACAGCCTTAGAGACCCAGTACTTC
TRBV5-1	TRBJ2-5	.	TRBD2	CASSEGTRGETQYF	TGCGCCAGCAGCGAAGGGACTAGGGGAGAGACCCAGTACTTC
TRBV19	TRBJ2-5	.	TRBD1	CASSITTGELGTQYF	TGTGCCAGTAGTATAACGACAGGGGAATTAGGGACCCAGTACTTC
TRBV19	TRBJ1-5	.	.	CASSPEVGYNQPQHF	TGTGCCAGTAGCCCAGAGGTTGGGTACAATCAGCCCCAGCATTTT